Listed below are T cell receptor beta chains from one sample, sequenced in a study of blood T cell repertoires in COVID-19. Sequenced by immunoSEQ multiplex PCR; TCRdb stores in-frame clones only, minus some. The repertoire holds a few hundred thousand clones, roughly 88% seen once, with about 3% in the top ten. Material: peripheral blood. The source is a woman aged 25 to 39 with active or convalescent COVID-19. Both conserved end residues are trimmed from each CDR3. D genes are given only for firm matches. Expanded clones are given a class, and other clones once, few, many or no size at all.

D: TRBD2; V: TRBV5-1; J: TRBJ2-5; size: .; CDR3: ASRKGTSGFTQY
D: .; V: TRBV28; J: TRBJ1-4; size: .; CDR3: ASSSATNEKLF
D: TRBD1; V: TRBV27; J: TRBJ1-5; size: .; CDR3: ASSLSTGGTLWPQH
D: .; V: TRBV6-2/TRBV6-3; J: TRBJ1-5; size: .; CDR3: ASSARGGGNQPQH
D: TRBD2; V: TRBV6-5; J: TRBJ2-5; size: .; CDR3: ASSYSRGGAVKTQY
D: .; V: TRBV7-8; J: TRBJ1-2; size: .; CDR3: ASSWTPPPTGAYGYT
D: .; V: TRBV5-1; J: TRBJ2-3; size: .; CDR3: ASSLKWGAGTDTQY
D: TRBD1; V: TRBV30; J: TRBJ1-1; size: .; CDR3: AWSVNRGNTEAF
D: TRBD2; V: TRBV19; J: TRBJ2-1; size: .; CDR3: ASSIAASGGMEQF
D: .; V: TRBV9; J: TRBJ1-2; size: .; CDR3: ASSVGQGWGNYGYT
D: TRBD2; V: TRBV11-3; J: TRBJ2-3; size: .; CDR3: ASSLGGVTDTQY
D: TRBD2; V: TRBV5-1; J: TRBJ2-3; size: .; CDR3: ASSRTSGGTITDTQY
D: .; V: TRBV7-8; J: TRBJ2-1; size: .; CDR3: ASRPDPSGNEQF
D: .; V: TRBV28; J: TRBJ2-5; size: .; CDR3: ASSQGFPGTQY
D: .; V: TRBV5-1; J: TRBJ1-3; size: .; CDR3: ASSLVGLGNTIY
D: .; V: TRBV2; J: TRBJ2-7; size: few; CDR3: ASSEAPTEQY
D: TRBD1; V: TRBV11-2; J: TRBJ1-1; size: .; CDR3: ASSPWGQGHSMNTEAF
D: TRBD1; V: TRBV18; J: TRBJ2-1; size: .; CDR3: ASSPRGQGAREQF
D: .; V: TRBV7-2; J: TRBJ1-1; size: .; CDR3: ASSRTRNTEAF
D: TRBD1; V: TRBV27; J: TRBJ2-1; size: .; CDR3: ASSQTGVYNEQF
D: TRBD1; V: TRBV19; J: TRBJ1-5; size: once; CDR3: ASSVGQGNQPQH
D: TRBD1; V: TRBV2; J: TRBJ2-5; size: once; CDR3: ASRPTGQETQY
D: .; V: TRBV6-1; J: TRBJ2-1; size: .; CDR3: ASNSAYEQF
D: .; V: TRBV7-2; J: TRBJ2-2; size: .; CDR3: ASSLVRNTGELF
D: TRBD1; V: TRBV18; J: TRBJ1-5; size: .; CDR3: ASSQGTGGNQPQH
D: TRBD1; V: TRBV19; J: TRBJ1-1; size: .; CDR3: AIYRGTEAF
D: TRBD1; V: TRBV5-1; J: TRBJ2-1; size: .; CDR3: ASSYGTGGNEQF
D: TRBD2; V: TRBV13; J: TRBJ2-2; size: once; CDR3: ASSQTSGPYTGELF
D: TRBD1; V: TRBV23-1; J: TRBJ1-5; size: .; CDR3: ASSQGTVNQPQH
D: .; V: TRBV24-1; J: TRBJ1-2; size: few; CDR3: ATSDQGKSGYT
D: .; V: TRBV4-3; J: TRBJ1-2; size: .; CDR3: ASSHPGQPNYGYT
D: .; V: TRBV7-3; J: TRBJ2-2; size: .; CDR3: ASSLGAGELF
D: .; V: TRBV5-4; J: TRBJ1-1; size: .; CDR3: ASSRRDTEAF
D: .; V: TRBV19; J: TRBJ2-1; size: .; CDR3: ASSREYNEQF
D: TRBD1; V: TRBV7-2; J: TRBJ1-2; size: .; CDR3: ASSRSPGEGAVYGYT
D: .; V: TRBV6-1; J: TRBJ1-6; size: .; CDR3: ASSEDRPRSSPLH
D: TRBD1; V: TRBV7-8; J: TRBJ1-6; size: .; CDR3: ASSLPGQGRTPLH
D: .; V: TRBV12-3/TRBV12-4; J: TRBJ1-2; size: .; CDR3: ASSFGRVGYT
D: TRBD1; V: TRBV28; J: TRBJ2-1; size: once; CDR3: ASSETGFSGPEQF
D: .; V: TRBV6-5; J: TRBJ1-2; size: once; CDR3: ASRLNSNYGYT
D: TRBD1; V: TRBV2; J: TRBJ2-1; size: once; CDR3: ASSAPGQAYNEQF
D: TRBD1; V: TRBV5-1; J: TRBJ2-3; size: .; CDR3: ASSLGTGADTQY
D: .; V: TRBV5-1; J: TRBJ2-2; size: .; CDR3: ASSLAVLGADTGELF
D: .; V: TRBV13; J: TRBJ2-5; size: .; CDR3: ASSYEETQY
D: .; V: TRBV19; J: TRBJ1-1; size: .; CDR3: ASTLTQGGNTEAF
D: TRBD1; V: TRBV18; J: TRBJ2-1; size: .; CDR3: ASSMDRVNEQF
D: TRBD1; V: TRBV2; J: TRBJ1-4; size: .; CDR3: ASSEDRGHEKLF